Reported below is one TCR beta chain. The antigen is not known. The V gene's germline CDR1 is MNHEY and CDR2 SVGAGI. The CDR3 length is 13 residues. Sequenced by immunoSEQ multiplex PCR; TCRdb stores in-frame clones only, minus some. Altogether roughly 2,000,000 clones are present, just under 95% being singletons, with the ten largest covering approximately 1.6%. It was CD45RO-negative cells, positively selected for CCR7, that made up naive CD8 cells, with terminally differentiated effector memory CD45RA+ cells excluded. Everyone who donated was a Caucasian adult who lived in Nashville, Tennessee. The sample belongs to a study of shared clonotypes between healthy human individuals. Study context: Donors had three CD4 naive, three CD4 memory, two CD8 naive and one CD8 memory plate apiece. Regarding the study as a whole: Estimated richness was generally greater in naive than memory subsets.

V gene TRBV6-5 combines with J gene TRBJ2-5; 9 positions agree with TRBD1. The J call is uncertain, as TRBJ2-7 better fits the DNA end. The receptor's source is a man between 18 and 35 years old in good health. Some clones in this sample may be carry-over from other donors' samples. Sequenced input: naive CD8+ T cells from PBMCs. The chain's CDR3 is CASRRDRASEQYF. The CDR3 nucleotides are TGTGCCAGCCGGCGGGACAGGGCGTCCGAGCAGTACTTC.